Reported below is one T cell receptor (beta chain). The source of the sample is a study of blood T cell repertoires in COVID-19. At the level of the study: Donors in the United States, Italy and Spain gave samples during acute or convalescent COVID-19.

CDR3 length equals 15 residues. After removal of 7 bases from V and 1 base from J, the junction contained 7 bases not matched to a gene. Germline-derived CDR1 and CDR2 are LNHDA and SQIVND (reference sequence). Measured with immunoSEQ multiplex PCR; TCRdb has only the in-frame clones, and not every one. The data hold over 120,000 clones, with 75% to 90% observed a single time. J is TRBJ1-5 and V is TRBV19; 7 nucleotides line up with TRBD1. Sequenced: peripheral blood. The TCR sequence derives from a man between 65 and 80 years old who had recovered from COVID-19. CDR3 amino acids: CASNVAGGSNQPQHF. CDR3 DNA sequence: TGTGCCAGTAACGTTGCAGGGGGAAGCAATCAGCCCCAGCATTTT.